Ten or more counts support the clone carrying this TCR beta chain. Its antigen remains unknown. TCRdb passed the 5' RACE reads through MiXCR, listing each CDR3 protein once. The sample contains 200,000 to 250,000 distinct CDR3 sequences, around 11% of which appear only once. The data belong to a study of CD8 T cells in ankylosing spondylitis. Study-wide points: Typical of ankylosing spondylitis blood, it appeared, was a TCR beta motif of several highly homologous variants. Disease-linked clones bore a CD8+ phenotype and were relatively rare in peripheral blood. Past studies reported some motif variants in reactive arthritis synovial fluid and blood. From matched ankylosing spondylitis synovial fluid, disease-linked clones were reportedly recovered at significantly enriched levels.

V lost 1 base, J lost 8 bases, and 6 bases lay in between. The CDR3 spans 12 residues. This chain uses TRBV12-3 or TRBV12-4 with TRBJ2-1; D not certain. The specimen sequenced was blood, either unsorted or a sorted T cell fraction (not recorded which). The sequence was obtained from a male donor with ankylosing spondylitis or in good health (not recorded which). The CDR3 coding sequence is TGTGCCAGCAGTTTAGTTTTGGATGAGCAGTTCTTC. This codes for CASSLVLDEQFF.